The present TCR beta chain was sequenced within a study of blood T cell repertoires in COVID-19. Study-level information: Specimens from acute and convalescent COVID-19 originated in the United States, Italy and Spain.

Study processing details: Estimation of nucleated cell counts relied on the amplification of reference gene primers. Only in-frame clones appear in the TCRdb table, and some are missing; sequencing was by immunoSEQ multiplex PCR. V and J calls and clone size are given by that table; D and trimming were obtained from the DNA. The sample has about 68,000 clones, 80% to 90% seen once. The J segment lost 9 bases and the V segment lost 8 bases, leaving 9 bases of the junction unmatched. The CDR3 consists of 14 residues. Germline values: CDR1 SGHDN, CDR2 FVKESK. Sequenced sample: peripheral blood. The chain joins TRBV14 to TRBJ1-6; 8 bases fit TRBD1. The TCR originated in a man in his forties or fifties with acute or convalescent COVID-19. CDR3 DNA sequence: TGTGCCAGCCGTCCGACAGGGGTTGGTTCACCCCTCCACTTT. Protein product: CASRPTGVGSPLHF.